The T cell receptor (beta chain) described here comes from a study of T-cell memory formation after mild COVID-19. This CDR3 has 14 amino acids. Germline loops: CDR1 MGHRA, CDR2 YSYEKL. Trimming left V 1 base short and J 13 bases short, with 17 bases between. TCRdb re-derived calls from the 5' RACE reads in MiXCR, one entry per CDR3 protein. The repertoire holds 150,000 to 200,000 distinct CDR3 sequences, around a third seen once, with around 11% in the top ten. Specimen: PBMCs or a T cell subset sorted from them (not recorded which). The V and J genes are TRBV4-1 and TRBJ2-1; no clear D gene. The TCR was taken from an adult woman who had mild COVID-19 (a few samples of this study predate the infection). Cell type and time point are not known. The CDR3 sequence is CASSQVGRPAYQFF. DNA for the CDR3: TGCGCCAGCAGCCAAGTAGGCAGGCCTGCCTACCAGTTCTTC.